The next 19 T cell receptor beta chains were all read from a single sample in a study of Graves' ophthalmopathy and Graves' hyperthyroidism. Transcripts of RNA were the source for amplifying TCR beta CDR3 regions. First-round RT-PCR employed HTBI primers, with a second-round multiplex PCR after it. TCRdb reanalysed the multiplex PCR reads using MiXCR and keeps one entry per CDR3 protein. The sample includes approximately 210,000 distinct CDR3 sequences, around 28% of them seen just once. The sequenced sample consisted of peripheral blood. The receptors stem from a man aged 45-65 years with Graves' ophthalmopathy.

At least ten counts were recorded for this clonotype. The rearrangement joins TRBV28 to TRBJ2-7; the match to TRBD2 covers 11 bases. Germline V gene data show CDR1 as MDHEN and CDR2 as SYDVKM. This CDR3 contains 19 residues. V shed 4 bases, J shed 3 bases, and the junction held 17 bases outside the gene matches. The CDR3 nucleotides are TGTGCCAGCAGTTCCTCATTCAAATTAGCGGGAGGGATCATCTACGAGCAGTACTTC. It codes for CASSSSFKLAGGIIYEQYF.

This chain joins TRBV24-1 and TRBJ2-7; maybe TRBD1 (6 bases). Germline loops: CDR1 KGHDR, CDR2 SFDVKD. This CDR3 comprises 14 residues. V lost 3 bases to trimming and J lost 2 bases, with 10 bases between them. This chain's CDR3 is CATSDGTRTYEQYF. CDR3 bases: TGTGCCACCAGTGATGGGACACGGACCTACGAGCAGTACTTC.

This clonotype was counted at least ten times. This chain links TRBV14 with TRBJ2-2; the match to TRBD2 covers 10 bases. CDR1 is SGHDN, CDR2 FVKESK, per germline. J gave up 11 bases and V 0 bases, and 9 bases lay outside the gene matches. The CDR3 sequence is 16 residues long. The CDR3 sequence: CASSQDLAGEPYELFF. Here the CDR3 DNA reads TGTGCCAGCAGCCAAGACCTAGCGGGGGAACCCTATGAGCTGTTTTTT.

This clonotype was counted many times. J is TRBJ2-7 and V is TRBV6-5, with D possibly TRBD1 on 5 matching bases. Germline assignment: CDR1 MNHEY and CDR2 SVGAGI. CDR3 length equals 14 residues. Trimming took off 0 bases at V and 4 bases at J, with 10 bases between the two ends. The CDR3 is CASSYSIQGYEQYF. The CDR3 nucleotides are TGTGCCAGCAGTTACTCGATTCAGGGTTACGAGCAGTACTTC.

This clonotype was detected many times. The V and J genes are TRBV10-3 and TRBJ2-7, with D tentatively TRBD1 (6 bases). This CDR3 comprises 13 residues. Germline V gene sequence: CDR1 ENHRY, CDR2 SYGVKD. Trimming stripped 8 bases from V and 5 bases from J, with 16 bases between. The CDR3 DNA reads as TGTGCCATCCTCCAGATTCCAGGGGACGAGCAGTACTTC. Encoded protein: CAILQIPGDEQYF.

This clonotype was recorded at least ten times. As DNA, the CDR3 is TGCGCCAGCGGGACAGGTTCGTGGGAGACCCAGTACTTC. Its translation: CASGTGSWETQYF. The J gene is TRBJ2-5, the V gene TRBV5-1, with TRBD1 matching 8 bases. The CDR3 is 13 residues long. V shed 7 bases and J 5 bases; nucleotides not matched to a gene: 7. CDR1 is SGHRS and CDR2 is YFSETQ in the germline V gene. Together with reference TRBV5-1 and TRBJ2-5, the CDR3 gives the full variable domain: KAGVTQTPRYLIKTRGQQVTLSCSPISGHRSVSWYQQTPGQGLQFLFEYFSETQRNKGNFPGRFSGRQFSNSRSEMNVSTLELGDSALYLCASGTGSWETQYFGPGTRLLVL.

Many counts were recorded for this clonotype. The gene calls are TRBV28 and TRBJ2-7; D might be TRBD1 (6 bases). V was shortened by 10 bases and J by 0 bases, with 16 bases between the two germline ends. Germline V lookup: CDR1 MDHEN, CDR2 SYDVKM. The CDR3 runs 14 residues. The CDR3 loop is CAIQQGIISYEQYF. The DNA of the CDR3 is TGTGCCATCCAACAGGGTATAATCTCCTACGAGCAGTACTTC. Filled out from reference TRBV28 and TRBJ2-7, the complete variable domain reads DVKVTQSSRYLVKRTGEKVFLECVQDMDHENMFWYRQDPGLGLRLIYFSYDVKMKEKGDIPEGYSVSREKKERFSLILESASTNQTSMYLCAIQQGIISYEQYFGPGTRLTVT.

This clonotype was observed many times. This chain connects TRBV28 to TRBJ2-4; D gene uncertain. Germline-derived CDR1 and CDR2 are MDHEN and SYDVKM. Trimming removed 7 bases at V and 0 bases at J, with 13 bases between. This CDR3 has 15 residues. CDR3 amino acids: CASTGRLVAKNIQYF. In DNA form, the CDR3 reads TGTGCCAGCACCGGCAGGCTAGTAGCCAAAAACATTCAGTACTTC.

The table lists this clonotype with many counts. The CDR3 is CASSSPWGRLWELFF. Here the CDR3 DNA reads TGTGCCAGCAGCTCTCCTTGGGGGAGGCTCTGGGAGCTGTTTTTT. The genes are TRBV7-8 and TRBJ2-2, with D perhaps TRBD2 (6 bases). V lost 4 bases and J 9 bases, leaving 18 bases between the germline ends. CDR1 and CDR2 (germline): SGHVS, FQNEAQ. The CDR3 is made up of 15 amino acids.

This clonotype has a count of ten or more. The CDR3 DNA follows: TGTGCCAGCAGTTACAATCGGGACAGCACCTACGAGCAGTACTTC. This codes for CASSYNRDSTYEQYF. V and J are TRBV6-2 or TRBV6-3 and TRBJ2-7; 7 positions match TRBD1. Germline CDR1 MNHEY, CDR2 SVGEGT. With 2 bases clipped from V and 2 bases from J, the junction kept 6 bases outside the gene matches. The CDR3 is 15 residues long.

This clonotype has ten or more counts. This rearrangement joins TRBV6-5 to TRBJ1-6; tentative D call: TRBD1 (6 bases). The ends were cut back, 0 bases at V and 7 bases at J, with 13 bases in the middle. The CDR3 loop spans 16 amino acids. In germline, CDR1 is MNHEY, CDR2 SVGAGI. The CDR3 DNA sequence: TGTGCCAGCAGTTACTCGAGGGGGGGCATGAATTCACCCCTCCACTTT. Translating it yields CASSYSRGGMNSPLHF.

The V call is TRBV29-1, the J call TRBJ2-7; D gene uncertain. The ends were cut back, 5 bases at V and 2 bases at J, with 10 bases in the middle. CDR3 length equals 12 residues. Germline assignment: CDR1 SQVTM and CDR2 ANQGSEA. The CDR3 sequence: CSVSTNTYEQYF. Written as DNA, the CDR3 is TGCAGCGTTAGCACGAATACCTACGAGCAGTACTTC.

This clonotype was recorded at least ten times. The rearrangement links TRBV12-3 or TRBV12-4 to TRBJ2-7; possible D gene TRBD2, 7 bases. The CDR3 loop spans 14 amino acids. Deletions cut 5 bases from V and 5 bases from J, with 16 bases between. This chain's CDR3 is CASSAGGRGNEQYF. The CDR3, as DNA: TGTGCCAGCAGTGCCGGGGGGCGCGGGAACGAGCAGTACTTC.

This clonotype was recorded at least ten times. The CDR3 loop reads CASSQDGAGYGYTF. For the CDR3, the DNA is TGTGCCAGCAGCCAAGACGGGGCGGGCTATGGCTACACCTTC. The chain has TRBV3-1 and TRBJ1-2, with a weak D call TRBD1 (5 bases). The CDR3 totals 14 residues. With 0 bases removed from V and 4 bases from J, the gap between germline ends came to 9 bases. The germline gives CDR1 LGHDT, CDR2 YNNKEL (reference sequence).

The chain recombines TRBV6-1 with TRBJ1-1, with D possibly matching TRBD1 (5 bases). Trimming took off 5 bases at V and 1 base at J, with 11 bases between the two ends. The CDR3 is 14 amino acids. The germline gives CDR1 MNHNS, CDR2 SASEGT. In DNA, the CDR3 is TGTGCCAGCAGTCCCAACGGGGCGAACACTGAAGCTTTCTTT. Its protein product is CASSPNGANTEAFF.

This clonotype was recorded at least ten times. The chain has TRBV9 and TRBJ1-3, with D unclear. This CDR3 is 16 amino acids long. Trimming stripped 4 bases from V and 0 bases from J, with 14 bases between. Germline CDR1 is SGDLS and CDR2 is YYNGEE. The CDR3 DNA follows: TGTGCCAGCAGCCTCCGGAGGGAGAGCTCTGGAAACACCATATATTTT. The encoded protein is CASSLRRESSGNTIYF.

This clonotype has a handful of counts. This chain uses TRBV30 with TRBJ2-4; D gene unclear. V dropped 0 bases and J dropped 8 bases, with 8 bases sitting between them. CDR3 length: 12 residues. Germline lookup yields CDR1 GTSNPN and CDR2 SVGIG (reference sequence). Here the CDR3 DNA reads TGTGCCTGGAGTGTTCGGGCCCACATTCAGTACTTC. As protein: CAWSVRAHIQYF.

The rearrangement links TRBV28 to TRBJ1-2; D unclear. The germline V and J ends were trimmed by 6 bases and 1 base, with 12 bases remaining between them. Germline CDR1 MDHEN, CDR2 SYDVKM. This CDR3 is built from 14 residues. In DNA form, the CDR3 reads TGTGCCAGCAGCCTCTCACCAAATAACTATGGCTACACCTTC. This encodes CASSLSPNNYGYTF.

The rearrangement links TRBV6-1 to TRBJ1-2; TRBD1 aligns across 11 bases. The CDR3 is 16 residues long. V lost 6 bases and J lost 6; bases outside the gene matches: 12. Looked up from germline, CDR1 is MNHNS and CDR2 is SASEGT. The CDR3 here is CASRRAGTGGLNGYTF. The CDR3 DNA reads as TGTGCCAGCAGGAGGGCCGGGACAGGGGGGTTAAATGGCTACACCTTC.